The clone carrying this T cell receptor beta chain came up a few times. Its antigen is still unknown. Combining a sample-barcoded 5' primer with a J-beta primer mix, a second PCR ran for about 7 to 11 cycles. Each CDR3 protein is one row after TCRdb ran MiXCR on the 5' RACE reads. The sample yields hundreds of thousands of distinct CDR3 sequences, about 21% seen once. The data were taken from a study of blood T cells in healthy people across ages. Study results and limitations: For the donors, CMV status was unknown and possibly confounded expanded clonotype changes. TCR beta diversity tracked closely with naive T cell percentage.

Germline loops: CDR1 SGHDN, CDR2 FVKESK. Trimming took 3 bases from V and 12 from J, leaving 15 bases between them. The CDR3 has 13 residues. The extraction recovered at least 5.5 micrograms of total RNA per sample. The clonotype was recovered from a man aged 70-80 years in good health. Source material: blood. The J gene is TRBJ1-3, the V gene TRBV14, with D perhaps TRBD1 (5 bases). The CDR3 reads CASSQMGGTDIYF. DNA of the CDR3: TGTGCCAGCAGCCAGATGGGAGGGACCGACATATATTTT.